This T cell receptor (beta chain) was captured by sequencing in a study of blood T cell repertoires in COVID-19. Study in general: Specimens from acute and convalescent COVID-19 originated in the United States, Italy and Spain. Sources were T cells, B-cell-depleted T cells, or PBMCs; the material itself was cDNA or gDNA.

Enrollment of patients from Seattle took place during active infection, with longitudinal follow-up. Germline CDR1 reads SNHLY; CDR2 reads FYNNEI. The CDR3 is 15 residues long. Trimming took 6 bases from V and 6 from J; bases not matched to a gene: 3. Original data processing: Amplification of reference gene primers was used by the study to estimate nucleated cell counts. The protocol was immunoSEQ multiplex PCR, while the TCRdb copy is restricted to in-frame clones and leaves out a portion. V and J calls and clone size are given by that table; D and trimming were obtained from the DNA. Altogether about 440,000 clones are present, 70% to 90% being singletons, with the ten largest covering roughly 12%.

J is TRBJ1-6 and V is TRBV2; 12 bases agree with TRBD1. The specimen was peripheral blood. The TCR originated in a woman aged 45-65 years with COVID-19, enrolled during active disease. The DNA for the CDR3 is TGTGCCAGCAGCGGGACAGGGGGCCTTAATTCACCCCTCCACTTT. Its translation: CASSGTGGLNSPLHF.